These 7 T cell receptor beta chains originate from one sample sequenced in a study of blood T cell repertoires in COVID-19. Clones were read by immunoSEQ multiplex PCR, and TCRdb kept only the in-frame ones, dropping some. This table has approximately 250,000 clones, roughly 90% appearing once. Specimen: PBMCs or T cells enriched from blood (not recorded which). The receptors were gathered from a man aged 35 to 55 who had been exposed to COVID-19.

The CDR3 spells CASSSDYQETQYF. The CDR3 coding sequence is TGTGCCAGCTCATCGGACTACCAAGAGACCCAGTACTTC. V gene TRBV18 combines with J gene TRBJ2-5, with D tentatively TRBD2 (5 bases). Trimming took off 5 bases at V and 0 bases at J, with 7 bases between the two ends. The CDR3 is made up of 13 amino acids. The germline CDR1 and CDR2 sequences are KGHSH and LQKENI.

The table lists this clone with a count of one. The rearrangement joins TRBV10-2 to TRBJ2-7; D might be TRBD1 (5 bases). The V and J ends lost 2 bases and 6 bases respectively, with 11 bases between them. CDR1 is WSHSY, CDR2 SAAADI, per germline. CDR3 length: 13 amino acids. The CDR3 DNA is TGCGCCAGCAGTGAGGGGGCTAGGTCCGAGCAGTACTTC. Its translation is CASSEGARSEQYF.

V gene TRBV7-8 combines with J gene TRBJ1-4, with a possible D match to TRBD1 (6 bases). Germline V lookup: CDR1 SGHVS, CDR2 FQNEAQ. This CDR3 is built from 16 residues. V was trimmed by 0 bases and J by 7 bases, leaving 15 bases between them. The CDR3 spells CASSLAQGLSGEKLFF. CDR3 sequence (DNA): TGTGCCAGCAGCTTAGCGCAGGGGCTCTCCGGTGAAAAACTGTTTTTT.

The rearrangement links TRBV5-4 to TRBJ1-2; 8 positions match TRBD1. Germline CDR1 SGHNT, CDR2 YYREEE (reference sequence). There are 15 residues in the CDR3. V was pared by 4 bases and J by 8 bases, with 13 bases of the junction left unmatched. CDR3 residues: CASSRSFDRGWGYTF. The CDR3 nucleotides are TGTGCCAGCAGCCGATCCTTTGACAGGGGCTGGGGCTACACCTTC.

The chain links TRBV14 to TRBJ1-1; maybe TRBD1 (5 bases). The CDR3 loop spans 14 amino acids. V was shortened by 6 bases and J by 5 bases, with 16 bases between the two germline ends. CDR1 and CDR2 (germline): SGHDN, FVKESK. The CDR3 spells CASRQSGIWTEAFF. CDR3 in DNA: TGTGCCAGCAGGCAGTCAGGGATATGGACTGAAGCTTTCTTT.

The chain combines TRBV2 with TRBJ2-2; tentative D call: TRBD1 (7 bases). The V end lost 8 bases, the J end lost 5 bases, and 24 bases lay between the germline ends. The CDR3 spans 17 residues. CDR1 SNHLY and CDR2 FYNNEI come from the germline V gene. The CDR3 region is CASRGLDRDGGTGELFF. CDR3 in DNA: TGTGCCAGCCGGGGTCTCGACAGGGACGGGGGAACCGGGGAGCTGTTTTTT.

This chain uses TRBV9 with TRBJ1-1, with 12 bases identical to TRBD1. J gave up 7 bases and V 4 bases, and 8 bases lay outside the gene matches. This CDR3 has 15 residues. From germline, CDR1 is SGDLS and CDR2 YYNGEE. CDR3 in amino acids: CASSPQGQGADEAFF. Here the CDR3 DNA reads TGTGCCAGCAGCCCCCAGGGACAGGGGGCGGATGAAGCTTTCTTT. Drawing the rest from reference TRBV9 and TRBJ1-1, the complete variable domain is DSGVTQTPKHLITATGQRVTLRCSPRSGDLSVYWYQQSLDQGLQFLIQYYNGEERAKGNILERFSAQQFPDLHSELNLSSLELGDSALYFCASSPQGQGADEAFFGQGTRLTVV.